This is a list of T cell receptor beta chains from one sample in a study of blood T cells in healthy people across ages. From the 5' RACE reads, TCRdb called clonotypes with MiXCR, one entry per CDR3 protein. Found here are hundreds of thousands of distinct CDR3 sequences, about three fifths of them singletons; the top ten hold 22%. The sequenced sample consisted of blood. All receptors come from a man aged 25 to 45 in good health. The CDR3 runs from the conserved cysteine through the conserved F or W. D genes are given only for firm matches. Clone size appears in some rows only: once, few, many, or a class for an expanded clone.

TGTGCCAGCAGTTTCTACGGACAGGGAAGGGATACGCAGTATTTT	CASSFYGQGRDTQYF	TRBV27	TRBJ2-3	TRBD1	-
TGTGCCAGCAGCTTAGCAGTAGTGGGGGGTGAGCAGTACTTC	CASSLAVVGGEQYF	TRBV7-2	TRBJ2-4	-	-
TGTGCCAGCAGCCAAGATGGTCGGTACGCCGCGGGGGAGACCCAGTACTTC	CASSQDGRYAAGETQYF	TRBV3-1	TRBJ2-5	-	few
TGTGCCAGCTCACCTCCGGGGGGACCCTACACAGATACGCAGTATTTT	CASSPPGGPYTDTQYF	TRBV18	TRBJ2-3	TRBD2	-
TGTGCCAGCTTAACTAGCGGGGGGCTAGATACGCAGTATTTT	CASLTSGGLDTQYF	TRBV7-2	TRBJ2-3	TRBD2	once
TGTGCCAGCAGCCCGCGGGAGATCTCCTACAATGAGCAGTTCTTC	CASSPREISYNEQFF	TRBV2	TRBJ2-1	TRBD2	-
TGCGCCAGCAGCCAGACCTCGGACAGGGGGGAGCAGTACTTC	CASSQTSDRGEQYF	TRBV4-3	TRBJ2-4	TRBD1	-
TGCAGCGTAGGGTCAGCCGACAATGAGCAGTTCTTC	CSVGSADNEQFF	TRBV29-1	TRBJ2-1	-	-
TGCAGTGCTAGAGACCTTTCTCCCGGGATTCGGGCCAACGTCCTGACTTTC	CSARDLSPGIRANVLTF	TRBV20-1	TRBJ2-6	-	few
TGCAGCGTTGCAAGTCCAAACACTGAAGCTTTCTTT	CSVASPNTEAFF	TRBV29-1	TRBJ1-1	-	-
TGTGCTAGCAGGCCAACAGGATCCTACGAGCAGTACTTC	CASRPTGSYEQYF	TRBV12-3/TRBV12-4	TRBJ2-7	-	few
TGTGCCAGCAGGCCCCTTCTAGCGGGTAGTTACTCCTACGAGCAGTACTTC	CASRPLLAGSYSYEQYF	TRBV28	TRBJ2-7	TRBD2	-